The clone carrying this T cell receptor beta chain was observed a handful of times. Amplification used 60 Vbeta primers and 13 Jbeta primers. In the original analysis: A later analysis tallied about 80 million unique TCR beta chains, some 10 million of them shared. TCRdb's table, derived via immunoSEQ multiplex PCR, lists solely in-frame clones and lacks some. The D gene and trimming were derived from the DNA, and the V and J assignments and clone size from that table. The data contain some 100,000 clones, about 79% of them singletons. The data are from a study of cytomegalovirus exposure and HLA in healthy donors. The CDR3 runs 15 residues. CDR1 is SGHAT, CDR2 FQNNGV, per germline. V shed 5 bases and J shed 0 bases, with 11 bases lying between them.

Material: PBMCs. V gene TRBV11-2 combines with J gene TRBJ2-1, with D perhaps matching TRBD2 (5 bases). The source is a woman aged 18-30 years in good health and CMV-seronegative. The chain's CDR3 is CASSASRGSYNEQFF. CDR3 bases: TGTGCCAGCAGCGCTAGCCGCGGCTCCTACAATGAGCAGTTCTTC.